A selection of T cell receptor beta chains follows, all from one sample in a study of blood T cell repertoires in COVID-19. The data were produced by immunoSEQ multiplex PCR, yet TCRdb's version contains in-frame clones alone and is incomplete. Among more than 350,000 clones listed, more than 75% were seen once. Sequenced material: PBMCs or T cells enriched from blood (not recorded which). These receptors were obtained from a woman between 45 and 65 years old who had recovered from COVID-19. CDR3s include the opening cysteine and the closing phenylalanine or tryptophan. The order of the fields is clone size, J gene, D gene, V gene, CDR3 protein, CDR3 DNA. D genes are given only for firm matches. The listing skips clone size in some rows; elsewhere it reads once, few, many or a size class.

size: .; J: TRBJ2-2; D: .; V: TRBV30; CDR3: CAWDLNTGELFF; DNA: TGTGCCTGGGACTTGAACACCGGGGAGCTGTTTTTT
size: .; J: TRBJ1-3; D: .; V: TRBV12-3/TRBV12-4; CDR3: CATCRSSGNTIYF; DNA: TGTGCCACCTGCCGGTCCTCTGGAAACACCATATATTTT
size: .; J: TRBJ1-6; D: TRBD1; V: TRBV19; CDR3: CASSIKTGEWNSPLHF; DNA: TGTGCCAGTAGTATCAAGACAGGGGAGTGGAATTCACCCCTCCACTTT
size: .; J: TRBJ1-2; D: .; V: TRBV15; CDR3: CATSVDLGRSNPNNYGYTF; DNA: TGTGCCACCAGCGTGGACTTGGGCAGGAGCAACCCGAACAACTATGGCTACACCTTC
size: few; J: TRBJ1-1; D: .; V: TRBV27; CDR3: CASNSGQGFLYTEAFF; DNA: TGTGCCAGCAACTCGGGGCAGGGGTTTTTGTACACTGAAGCTTTCTTT
size: once; J: TRBJ2-7; D: TRBD1; V: TRBV5-1; CDR3: CASSRDRGYEQYF; DNA: TGCGCCAGCAGCCGGGACAGGGGGTACGAGCAGTACTTC
size: .; J: TRBJ2-7; D: .; V: TRBV5-1; CDR3: CASSRTQGRRSYEQYF; DNA: TGCGCCAGCAGCCGCACCCAGGGGCGAAGATCCTACGAGCAGTACTTC
size: few; J: TRBJ2-1; D: TRBD2; V: TRBV4-2; CDR3: CASSQDSGDYNEQFF; DNA: TGTGCCAGCAGCCAAGACAGCGGGGACTACAATGAGCAGTTCTTC
size: few; J: TRBJ1-6; D: .; V: TRBV18; CDR3: CASSVRARDNSPLHF; DNA: TGTGCCAGCTCAGTGCGGGCCAGAGATAATTCACCCCTCCACTTT
size: .; J: TRBJ2-5; D: TRBD1; V: TRBV15; CDR3: CATSRDQGVGETQYF; DNA: TGTGCCACCAGCAGAGATCAGGGGGTCGGGGAGACCCAGTACTTC
size: .; J: TRBJ2-1; D: .; V: TRBV27; CDR3: CASRLMSGHKYNEQFF; DNA: TGTGCCAGCCGATTGATGTCGGGACACAAGTACAATGAGCAGTTCTTC
size: once; J: TRBJ1-2; D: TRBD1; V: TRBV30; CDR3: CAWTILGTSGTGGRTGYTF; DNA: TGTGCCTGGACAATACTCGGGACTTCCGGGACAGGGGGCAGGACTGGCTACACCTTC
size: .; J: TRBJ1-2; D: TRBD1; V: TRBV10-3; CDR3: CAIRGDSLDGYTF; DNA: TGTGCCATCAGGGGGGACAGCTTGGATGGCTACACCTTC
size: .; J: TRBJ2-3; D: TRBD2; V: TRBV5-1; CDR3: CASSLGSGGPSTDTQYF; DNA: TGCGCCAGCAGCTTGGGGAGCGGGGGACCTAGCACAGATACGCAGTATTTT
size: .; J: TRBJ1-1; D: .; V: TRBV30; CDR3: CAWSNEGNTEAFF; DNA: TGTGCCTGGAGTAACGAGGGAAACACTGAAGCTTTCTTT
size: .; J: TRBJ1-2; D: TRBD1; V: TRBV13; CDR3: CASSLGDRGHGYTF; DNA: TGTGCCAGCAGCTTAGGGGACAGGGGGCATGGCTACACCTTC
size: .; J: TRBJ1-2; D: .; V: TRBV28; CDR3: CASSPPTTSVRGYTF; DNA: TGTGCCAGCAGTCCACCGACAACCTCGGTTAGGGGCTACACCTTC
size: .; J: TRBJ1-2; D: TRBD1; V: TRBV7-9; CDR3: CASSLPGDRDYGYTF; DNA: TGTGCCAGCAGCTTACCCGGGGACAGGGACTATGGCTACACCTTC
size: once; J: TRBJ1-6; D: TRBD1; V: TRBV7-9; CDR3: CASSLRDRGNGDNSPLHF; DNA: TGTGCCAGCAGCTTGAGGGACAGGGGGAATGGAGATAATTCACCCCTCCACTTT
size: few; J: TRBJ1-4; D: .; V: TRBV28; CDR3: CASSPRDRGEKLFF; DNA: TGTGCCAGCAGTCCCAGGGACCGGGGGGAAAAACTGTTTTTT
size: .; J: TRBJ1-4; D: TRBD1; V: TRBV29-1; CDR3: CSVEAQGDEKLFF; DNA: TGCAGCGTTGAAGCACAGGGGGACGAAAAACTGTTTTTT
size: .; J: TRBJ1-2; D: TRBD1; V: TRBV10-3; CDR3: CAISPGQGTGYTF; DNA: TGTGCCATCAGTCCGGGACAGGGGACCGGCTACACCTTC
size: few; J: TRBJ2-7; D: .; V: TRBV14; CDR3: CASSPTTYEQYF; DNA: TGTGCCAGCAGCCCTACTACCTACGAGCAGTACTTC
size: .; J: TRBJ1-5; D: .; V: TRBV4-1; CDR3: CASSQDVGRGRPNQPQHF; DNA: TGCGCCAGCAGCCAAGATGTAGGCAGGGGAAGGCCCAATCAGCCCCAGCATTTT
size: .; J: TRBJ2-2; D: .; V: TRBV12-3/TRBV12-4; CDR3: CASTRTGELFF; DNA: TGTGCCAGCACCCGGACCGGGGAGCTGTTTTTT
size: .; J: TRBJ1-2; D: TRBD1; V: TRBV15; CDR3: CATSDYPGTVNYGYTF; DNA: TGTGCCACCAGCGACTACCCCGGGACAGTAAACTATGGCTACACCTTC
size: .; J: TRBJ1-4; D: TRBD1; V: TRBV28; CDR3: CASSPTGGTNEKLFF; DNA: TGTGCCAGCAGTCCCACAGGGGGTACTAATGAAAAACTGTTTTTT
size: .; J: TRBJ2-1; D: .; V: TRBV14; CDR3: CASSQGVTRRNEQFF; DNA: TGTGCCAGCAGCCAAGGTGTTACTCGTCGCAATGAGCAGTTCTTC
size: .; J: TRBJ1-2; D: TRBD1; V: TRBV7-9; CDR3: CASSWDRGDGYTF; DNA: TGTGCCAGCAGCTGGGACAGGGGTGATGGCTACACCTTC
size: .; J: TRBJ1-3; D: .; V: TRBV28; CDR3: CASMEGSGNTIYF; DNA: TGTGCCAGCATGGAGGGCTCTGGAAACACCATATATTTT
size: once; J: TRBJ1-4; D: TRBD1; V: TRBV6-5; CDR3: CASSPGTGGEKLFF; DNA: TGTGCCAGCAGCCCCGGGACAGGGGGTGAAAAACTGTTTTTT
size: .; J: TRBJ2-3; D: .; V: TRBV7-7; CDR3: CASSLNPFSFTDTQYF; DNA: TGTGCTAGCAGCTTAAACCCCTTTAGTTTCACAGATACGCAGTATTTT
size: few; J: TRBJ1-2; D: .; V: TRBV21-1; CDR3: CASSKARGSTNYGYTF; DNA: TGTGCCAGCAGCAAAGCACGGGGGAGCACTAACTATGGCTACACCTTC
size: .; J: TRBJ2-1; D: .; V: TRBV6-5; CDR3: CASRESGRINEQFF; DNA: TGTGCCAGCAGAGAGAGCGGGCGAATCAATGAGCAGTTCTTC